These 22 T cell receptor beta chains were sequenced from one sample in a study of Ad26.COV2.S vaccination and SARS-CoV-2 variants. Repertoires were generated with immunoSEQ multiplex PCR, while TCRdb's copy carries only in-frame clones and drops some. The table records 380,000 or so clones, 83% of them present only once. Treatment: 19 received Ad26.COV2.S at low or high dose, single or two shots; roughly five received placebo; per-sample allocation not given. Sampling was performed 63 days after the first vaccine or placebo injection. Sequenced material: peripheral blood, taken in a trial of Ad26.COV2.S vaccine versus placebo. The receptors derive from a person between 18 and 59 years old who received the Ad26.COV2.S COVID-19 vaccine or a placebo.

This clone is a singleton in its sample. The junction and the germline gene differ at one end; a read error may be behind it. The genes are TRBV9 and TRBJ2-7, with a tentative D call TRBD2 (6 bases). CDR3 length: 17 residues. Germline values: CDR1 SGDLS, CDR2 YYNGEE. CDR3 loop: CANNLPPGAGPSHEQYF. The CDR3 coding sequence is TGTGCCAACAACCTACCACCTGGCGCGGGACCCTCCCACGAGCAGTACTTC.

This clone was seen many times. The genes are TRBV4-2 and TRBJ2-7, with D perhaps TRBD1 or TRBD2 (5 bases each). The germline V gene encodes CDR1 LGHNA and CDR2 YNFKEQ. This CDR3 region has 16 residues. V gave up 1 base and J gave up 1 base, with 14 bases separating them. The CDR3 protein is CASSQADRDGSYEQYF. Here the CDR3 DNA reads TGTGCCAGCAGCCAAGCAGACCGGGACGGATCCTACGAGCAGTACTTC.

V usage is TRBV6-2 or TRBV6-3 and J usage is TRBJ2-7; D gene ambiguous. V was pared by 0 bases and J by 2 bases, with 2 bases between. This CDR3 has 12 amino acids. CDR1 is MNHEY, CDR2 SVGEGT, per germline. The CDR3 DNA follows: TGTGCCAGCAGTTACTCGACCTACGAGCAGTACTTC. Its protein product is CASSYSTYEQYF.

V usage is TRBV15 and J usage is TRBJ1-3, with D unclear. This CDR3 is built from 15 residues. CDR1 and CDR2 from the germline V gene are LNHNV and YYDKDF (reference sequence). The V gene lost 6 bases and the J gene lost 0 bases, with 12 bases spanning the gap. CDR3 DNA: TGTGCCACCAGAAACCCCAAGAGCTCTGGAAACACCATATATTTT. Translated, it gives CATRNPKSSGNTIYF. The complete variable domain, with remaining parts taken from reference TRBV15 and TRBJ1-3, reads DAMVIQNPRYQVTQFGKPVTLSCSQTLNHNVMYWYQQKSSQAPKLLFHYYDKDFNNEADTPDNFQSRRPNTSFCFLDIRSPGLGDTAMYLCATRNPKSSGNTIYFGEGSWLTVV.

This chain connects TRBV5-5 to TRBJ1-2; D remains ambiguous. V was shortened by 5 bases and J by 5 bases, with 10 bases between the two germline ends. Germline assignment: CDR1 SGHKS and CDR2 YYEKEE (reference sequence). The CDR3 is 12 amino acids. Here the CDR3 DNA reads TGTGCCAGCAGTTCGACCCTGTATGGCTACACCTTC. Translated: CASSSTLYGYTF.

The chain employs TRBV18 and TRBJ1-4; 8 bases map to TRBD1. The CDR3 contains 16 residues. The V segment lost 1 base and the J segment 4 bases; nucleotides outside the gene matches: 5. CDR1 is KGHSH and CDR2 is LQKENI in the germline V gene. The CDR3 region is CASSPQTGQVNEKLFF. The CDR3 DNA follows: TGTGCCAGCTCACCACAAACGGGACAGGTTAATGAAAAACTGTTTTTT.

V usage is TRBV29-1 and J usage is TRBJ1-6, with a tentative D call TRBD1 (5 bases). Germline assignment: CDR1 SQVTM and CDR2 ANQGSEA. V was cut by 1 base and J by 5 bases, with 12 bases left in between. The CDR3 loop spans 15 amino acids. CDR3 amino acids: CSVEVGDGDNSPLHF. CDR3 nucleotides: TGCAGCGTTGAAGTCGGGGACGGTGATAATTCACCCCTCCACTTT.

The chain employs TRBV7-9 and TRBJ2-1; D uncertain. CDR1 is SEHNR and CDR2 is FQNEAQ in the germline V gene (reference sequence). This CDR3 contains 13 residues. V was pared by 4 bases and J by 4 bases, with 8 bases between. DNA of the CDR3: TGTGCCAGCAGCTCTCTAGTGTACAATGAGCAGTTCTTC. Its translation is CASSSLVYNEQFF.

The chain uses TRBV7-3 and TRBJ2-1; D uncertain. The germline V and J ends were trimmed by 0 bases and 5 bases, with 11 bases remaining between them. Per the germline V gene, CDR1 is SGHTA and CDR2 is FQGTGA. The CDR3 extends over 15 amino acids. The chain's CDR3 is CASSLTGPPDNEQFF. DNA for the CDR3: TGTGCCAGCAGCTTAACTGGGCCCCCCGACAATGAGCAGTTCTTC.

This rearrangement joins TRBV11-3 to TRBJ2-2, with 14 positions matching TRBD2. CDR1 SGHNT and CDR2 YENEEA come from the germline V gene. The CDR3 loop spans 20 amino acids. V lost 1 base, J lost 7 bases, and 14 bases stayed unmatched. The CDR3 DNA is TGTGCCAGCAGCTTAGCCCAAGGGACTAGCGGGAGCGTTAGGATCGGGGAGCTGTTTTTT. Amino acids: CASSLAQGTSGSVRIGELFF.

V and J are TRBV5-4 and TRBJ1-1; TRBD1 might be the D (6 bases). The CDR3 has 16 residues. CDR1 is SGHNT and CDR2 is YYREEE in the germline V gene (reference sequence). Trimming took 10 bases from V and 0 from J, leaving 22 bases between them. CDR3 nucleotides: TGTGCCTCTTCCTACGACAGGAGGGACATGAACACTGAAGCTTTCTTT. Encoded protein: CASSYDRRDMNTEAFF. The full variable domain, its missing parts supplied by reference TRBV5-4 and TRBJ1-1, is ETGVTQSPTHLIKTRGQQVTLRCSSQSGHNTVSWYQQALGQGPQFIFQYYREEENGRGNFPPRFSGLQFPNYSSELNVNALELDDSALYLCASSYDRRDMNTEAFFGQGTRLTVV.

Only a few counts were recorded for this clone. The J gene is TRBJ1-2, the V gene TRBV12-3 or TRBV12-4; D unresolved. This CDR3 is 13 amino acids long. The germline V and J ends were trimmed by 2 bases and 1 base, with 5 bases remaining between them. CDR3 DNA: TGTGCCAGCAGTTTATTCGTTAACTATGGCTACACCTTC. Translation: CASSLFVNYGYTF.

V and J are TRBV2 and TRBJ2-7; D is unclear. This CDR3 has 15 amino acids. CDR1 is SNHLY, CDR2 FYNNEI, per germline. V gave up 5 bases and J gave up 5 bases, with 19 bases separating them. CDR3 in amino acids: CASSPRTGDRDEQYF. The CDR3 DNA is TGTGCCAGCAGTCCGAGGACCGGCGACCGGGACGAGCAGTACTTC.

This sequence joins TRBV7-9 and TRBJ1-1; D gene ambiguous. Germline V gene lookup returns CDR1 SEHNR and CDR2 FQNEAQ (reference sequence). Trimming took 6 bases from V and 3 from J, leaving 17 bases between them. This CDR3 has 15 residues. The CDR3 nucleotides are TGTGCCAGCAGACCCCGGAGGAGTTTGGACACTGAAGCTTTCTTT. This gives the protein CASRPRRSLDTEAFF. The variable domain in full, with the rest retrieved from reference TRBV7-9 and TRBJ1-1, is DTGVSQNPRHKITKRGQNVTFRCDPISEHNRLYWYRQTLGQGPEFLTYFQNEAQLEKSRLLSDRFSAERPKGSFSTLEIQRTEQGDSAMYLCASRPRRSLDTEAFFGQGTRLTVV.

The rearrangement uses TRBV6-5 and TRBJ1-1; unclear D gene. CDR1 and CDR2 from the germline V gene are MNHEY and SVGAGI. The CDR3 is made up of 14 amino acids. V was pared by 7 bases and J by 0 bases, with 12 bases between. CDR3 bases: TGTGCCAGCAACAGAGAGACGATGAACACTGAAGCTTTCTTT. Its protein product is CASNRETMNTEAFF.

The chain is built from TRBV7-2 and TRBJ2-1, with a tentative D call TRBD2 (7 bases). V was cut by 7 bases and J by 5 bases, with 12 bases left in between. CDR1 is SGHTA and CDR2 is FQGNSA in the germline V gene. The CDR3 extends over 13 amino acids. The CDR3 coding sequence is TGTGCCAGCAACTTGGGGGGGCACAATGAGCAGTTCTTC. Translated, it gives CASNLGGHNEQFF.

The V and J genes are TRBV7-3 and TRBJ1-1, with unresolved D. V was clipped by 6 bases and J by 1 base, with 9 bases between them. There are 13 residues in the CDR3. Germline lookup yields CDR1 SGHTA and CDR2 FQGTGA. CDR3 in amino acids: CASSSSPNTEAFF. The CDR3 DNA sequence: TGTGCCAGCAGTTCCAGTCCGAACACTGAAGCTTTCTTT.

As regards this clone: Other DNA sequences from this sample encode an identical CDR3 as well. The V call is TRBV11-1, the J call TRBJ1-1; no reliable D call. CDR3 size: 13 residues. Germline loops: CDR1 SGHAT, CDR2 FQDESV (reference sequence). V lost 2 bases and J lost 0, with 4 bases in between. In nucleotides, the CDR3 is TGTGCCAGCAGCTTAACGGTGAACACTGAAGCTTTCTTT. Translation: CASSLTVNTEAFF.

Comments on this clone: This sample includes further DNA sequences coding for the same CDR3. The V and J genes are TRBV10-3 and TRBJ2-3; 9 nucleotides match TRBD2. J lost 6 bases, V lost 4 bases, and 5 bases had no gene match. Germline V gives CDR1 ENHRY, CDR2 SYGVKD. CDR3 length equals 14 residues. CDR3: CAISAGGGADTQYF. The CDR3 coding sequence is TGTGCCATCAGTGCGGGCGGGGGGGCCGATACGCAGTATTTT.

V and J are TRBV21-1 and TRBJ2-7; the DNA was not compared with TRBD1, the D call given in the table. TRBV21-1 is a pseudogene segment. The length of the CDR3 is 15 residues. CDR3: CASSKEGTATYEQYF. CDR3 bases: TGTGCCAGCAGCAAAGAGGGGACAGCTACCTACGAGCAGTACTTC.

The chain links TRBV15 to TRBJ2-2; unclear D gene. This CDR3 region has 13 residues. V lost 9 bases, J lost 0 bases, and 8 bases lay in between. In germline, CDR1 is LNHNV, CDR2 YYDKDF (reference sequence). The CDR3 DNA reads TGTGCCACTACCACAACGAACACCGGGGAGCTGTTTTTT. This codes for CATTTTNTGELFF.

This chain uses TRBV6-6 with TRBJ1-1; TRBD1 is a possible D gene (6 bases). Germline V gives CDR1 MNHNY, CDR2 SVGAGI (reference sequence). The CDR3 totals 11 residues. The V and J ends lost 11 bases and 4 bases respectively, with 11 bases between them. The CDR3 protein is CAARTATEAFF. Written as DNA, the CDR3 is TGTGCCGCCCGGACAGCCACTGAAGCTTTCTTT.